These 13 T cell receptor beta chains originate from one sample sequenced in a study of blood T cell repertoires in COVID-19. Libraries were prepared by immunoSEQ multiplex PCR; TCRdb keeps only in-frame clonotypes and omits some of them. This sample has roughly 190,000 clones, with roughly 79% found just once. Sequencing was carried out using peripheral blood. The source is a woman in her thirties or forties with COVID-19, enrolled during active disease.

J is TRBJ2-1 and V is TRBV19; 10 bases are a match to TRBD2. Germline V gene sequence: CDR1 LNHDA, CDR2 SQIVND (reference sequence). CDR3 length: 15 amino acids. Unmatched junction bases numbered 7, after V lost 3 bases and J lost 8 bases. DNA of the CDR3: TGTGCCAGTAGTATTGTTCTAGCGGGAGTACATGAGCAGTTCTTC. Translated, it gives CASSIVLAGVHEQFF.

Details on this clone: Because it lacks the conserved phenylalanine or tryptophan at the end, this CDR3 is likely a read error. Because the CDR3's place on the DNA is in doubt, the DNA is left out and the CDR3 is given as listed by TCRdb. The rearrangement uses TRBV10-2 and TRBJ2-3; TRBD2 is the table's D call, not checked against the DNA. The CDR3 has 12 amino acids, counting both end residues. Germline CDR1 is WSHSY and CDR2 is SAAADI. CDR3 in amino acids: CASSPSPILLEL.

V is TRBV20-1 and J is TRBJ2-2; D is undetermined. Germline V CDR1 and CDR2: DFQATT, SNEGSKA (reference sequence). The CDR3 is 12 residues long. The V end was cut by 3 bases, the J end by 4 bases, with 6 bases between. This chain's CDR3 is CSASGGTGELFF. Written as DNA, the CDR3 is TGCAGTGCTAGTGGCGGCACCGGGGAGCTGTTTTTT.

The J gene is TRBJ1-4, the V gene TRBV5-1; 8 positions match TRBD1. Germline CDR1 SGHRS, CDR2 YFSETQ. The ends lost 6 bases at V and 2 bases at J; junction bases unmatched: 3. The CDR3 is 14 residues long. CDR3 loop: CASNTGGTNEKLFF. In nucleotides, the CDR3 is TGCGCCAGCAACACAGGGGGGACTAATGAAAAACTGTTTTTT.

The chain employs TRBV3-1 (or the pseudogene TRBV3-2) and TRBJ2-1; 8 nucleotides align to TRBD1. The junction had 9 bases not matched to a gene; V was cut back by 4 bases and J by 1 base. From germline, CDR1 is LGHDT and CDR2 YNNKEL (reference sequence). The CDR3 runs 17 residues. This CDR3 reads CASSRTPTGGSYNEQFF. The CDR3 DNA follows: TGTGCCAGCAGCCGCACACCAACAGGGGGATCCTACAATGAGCAGTTCTTC.

This rearrangement joins TRBV19 to TRBJ1-2; D is unresolved. Germline lookup yields CDR1 LNHDA and CDR2 SQIVND (reference sequence). The germline V and J ends were trimmed by 3 bases and 1 base, with 9 bases remaining between them. The CDR3 sequence is 14 residues long. The CDR3 bases are TGTGCCAGTAGTATTTTTGGAGTTAACTATGGCTACACCTTC. Encoded protein: CASSIFGVNYGYTF.

The CDR3 DNA reads as TGTGCCAGCAGTTACCAGGTCACAGATACGCAGTATTTT. Its translation is CASSYQVTDTQYF. V gene TRBV6-5 combines with J gene TRBJ2-3; no firm D call. The CDR3 is 13 residues long. Germline-derived CDR1 and CDR2 are MNHEY and SVGAGI. V lost 2 bases to trimming and J lost 2 bases, with 5 bases between them.

V usage is TRBV6-5 and J usage is TRBJ1-3, with a tentative D call TRBD1 (6 bases). Germline CDR1 and CDR2: MNHEY and SVGAGI. Trimming cost V 10 bases and J 3 bases, with 19 bases left between them. This CDR3 has 15 amino acids. The CDR3 here is CATHSGTNYGNTIYF. In nucleotides, the CDR3 is TGTGCCACCCATTCCGGGACAAACTATGGAAACACCATATATTTT.

V and J are TRBV5-5 and TRBJ2-7, with TRBD1 matching 9 bases. CDR3 length: 15 amino acids. Germline loops: CDR1 SGHKS, CDR2 YYEKEE (reference sequence). With 4 bases clipped from V and 3 bases from J, the junction kept 8 bases outside the gene matches. This chain's CDR3 is CASSLTTGGHYEQYV. The CDR3 nucleotides are TGTGCCAGCAGCCTAACTACAGGGGGCCACTACGAGCAGTACGTC.

The chain has TRBV2 and TRBJ2-7; TRBD2 might be the D (5 bases). CDR1 SNHLY and CDR2 FYNNEI come from the germline V gene. The CDR3 length is 14 residues. V was shortened by 7 bases and J by 0 bases, with 13 bases between the two germline ends. CDR3 sequence reads: CASMGSSGSYEQYF. In DNA form, the CDR3 reads TGTGCCAGCATGGGGAGTTCGGGCTCCTACGAGCAGTACTTC.

The chain joins TRBV7-8 to TRBJ2-1; no clear D gene. V was clipped by 3 bases and J by 5 bases, with 8 bases between them. CDR1 is SGHVS and CDR2 is FQNEAQ in the germline V gene. The CDR3 has 13 residues. The CDR3 DNA reads as TGTGCCAGCAGCTTTATGCGGCACAATGAGCAGTTCTTC. Amino acids: CASSFMRHNEQFF.

The rearrangement uses TRBV27 and TRBJ2-1; 8 nucleotides align to TRBD2. The length of the CDR3 is 15 residues. V trimming: 3 bases; J trimming: 9 bases; junction bases outside the gene matches: 10. Germline V gene data show CDR1 as MNHEY and CDR2 as SMNVEV (reference sequence). For the CDR3, the DNA is TGTGCCAGCAGTTTCTACGGGGGGGGTCTGGGTGAGCAGTTCTTC. Amino acids: CASSFYGGGLGEQFF.

This sequence joins TRBV28 and TRBJ1-5; D ambiguous. This CDR3 comprises 16 residues. Germline CDR1 is MDHEN and CDR2 is SYDVKM. V dropped 3 bases and J dropped 3 bases, with 15 bases sitting between them. CDR3 nucleotides: TGTGCCAGCAGTTTCTTACCAAAGAAACTCAATCAGCCCCAGCATTTT. Its protein is CASSFLPKKLNQPQHF.